The clone carrying this TCR beta chain was seen a handful of times. Its antigen is unknown. This entry is derived from a study of T-cell memory formation after mild COVID-19. Study results and limitations: Memory cells collected pre-infection included some clones that later responded, suggesting cross-reactive memory joined. Second-wave clones that peaked on day 37 lacked confirmed SARS-CoV-2 specificity. Mostly located in CM and EM were contracting CD4+ clones, with contracting CD8+ clones located in EMRA.

In TCRdb, the 5' RACE reads were re-called with MiXCR into one record per CDR3 protein. This sample has hundreds of thousands of distinct CDR3 sequences, with about 15% found just once. This CDR3 has 15 residues. Trimming took off 3 bases at V and 4 bases at J, with 19 bases between the two ends. Germline CDR1 and CDR2: DFQATT and SNEGSKA (reference sequence). The clonotype comes from a young man who had mild COVID-19 (a few samples of this study predate the infection). Cell type and time point are not known. Sample: PBMCs or a T cell subset sorted from them (not recorded which). The chain is built from TRBV20-1 and TRBJ2-7; a weak D match, TRBD1 (5 bases). The CDR3 reads CSASQGSGSGYEQYF. The CDR3 nucleotides are TGCAGTGCTAGTCAAGGTTCAGGGTCTGGATACGAGCAGTACTTC.